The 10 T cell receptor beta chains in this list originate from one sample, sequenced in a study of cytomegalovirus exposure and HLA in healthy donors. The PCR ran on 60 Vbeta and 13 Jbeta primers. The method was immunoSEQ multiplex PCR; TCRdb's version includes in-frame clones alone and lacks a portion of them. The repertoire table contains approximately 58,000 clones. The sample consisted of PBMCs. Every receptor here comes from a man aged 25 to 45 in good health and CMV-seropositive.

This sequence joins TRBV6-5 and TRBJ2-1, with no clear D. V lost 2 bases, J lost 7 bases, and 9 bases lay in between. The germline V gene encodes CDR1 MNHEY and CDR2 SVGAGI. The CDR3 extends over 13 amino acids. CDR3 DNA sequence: TGTGCCAGCAGTTACGACGGAGTTAATGAGCAGTTCTTC. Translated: CASSYDGVNEQFF.

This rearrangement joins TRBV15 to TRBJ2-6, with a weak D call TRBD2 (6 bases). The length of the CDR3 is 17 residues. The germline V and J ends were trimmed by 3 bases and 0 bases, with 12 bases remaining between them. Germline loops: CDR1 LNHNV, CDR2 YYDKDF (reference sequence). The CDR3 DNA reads TGTGCCACCAGCAGGGGGGAGGCCCCCTCTGGGGCCAACGTCCTGACTTTC. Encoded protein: CATSRGEAPSGANVLTF.

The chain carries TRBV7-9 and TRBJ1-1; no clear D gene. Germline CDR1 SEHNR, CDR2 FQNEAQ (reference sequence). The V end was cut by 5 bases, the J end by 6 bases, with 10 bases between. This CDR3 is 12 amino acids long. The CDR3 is CASSPNRAEAFF. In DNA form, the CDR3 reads TGTGCCAGCAGCCCAAATCGCGCTGAAGCTTTCTTT.

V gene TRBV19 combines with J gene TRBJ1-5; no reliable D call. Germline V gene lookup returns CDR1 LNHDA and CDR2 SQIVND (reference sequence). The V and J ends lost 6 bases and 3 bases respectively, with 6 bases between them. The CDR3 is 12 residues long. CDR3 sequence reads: CASSGSNQPQHF. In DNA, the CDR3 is TGTGCCAGTAGCGGGTCCAATCAGCCCCAGCATTTT. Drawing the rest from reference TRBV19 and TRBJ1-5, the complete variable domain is DGGITQSPKYLFRKEGQNVTLSCEQNLNHDAMYWYRQDPGQGLRLIYYSQIVNDFQKGDIAEGYSVSREKKESFPLTVTSAQKNPTAFYLCASSGSNQPQHFGDGTRLSIL.

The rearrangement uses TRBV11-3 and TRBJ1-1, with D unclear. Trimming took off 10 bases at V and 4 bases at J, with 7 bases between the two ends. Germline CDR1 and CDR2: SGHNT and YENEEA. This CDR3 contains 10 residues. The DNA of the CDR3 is TGTGCCATCCCTCTCACTGAAGCTTTCTTT. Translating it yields CAIPLTEAFF.

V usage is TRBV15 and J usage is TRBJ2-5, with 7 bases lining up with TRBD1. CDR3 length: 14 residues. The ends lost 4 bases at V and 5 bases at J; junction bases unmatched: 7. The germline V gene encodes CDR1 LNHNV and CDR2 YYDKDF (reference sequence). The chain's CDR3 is CATSMERGPETQYF. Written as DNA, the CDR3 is TGTGCCACCAGCATGGAAAGGGGGCCTGAGACCCAGTACTTC.

The CDR3 region has the DNA TGCGCCAGCAGCTGGGACAGGGGGCAAGAGACCCAGTACTTC. This encodes CASSWDRGQETQYF. The J gene is TRBJ2-5, the V gene TRBV5-1, with TRBD1 matching 11 bases. CDR3 length equals 14 residues. Germline V gene sequence: CDR1 SGHRS, CDR2 YFSETQ. Trimming at V came to 3 bases and at J to 2 bases, leaving 0 bases not matched to a gene.

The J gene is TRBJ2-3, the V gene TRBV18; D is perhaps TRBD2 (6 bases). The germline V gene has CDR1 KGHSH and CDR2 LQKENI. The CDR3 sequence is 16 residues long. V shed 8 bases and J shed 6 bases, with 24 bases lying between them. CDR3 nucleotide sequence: TGTGCCAGCGCCCCCAGGACCGGCTCCGGAGGGGATACGCAGTATTTT. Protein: CASAPRTGSGGDTQYF.

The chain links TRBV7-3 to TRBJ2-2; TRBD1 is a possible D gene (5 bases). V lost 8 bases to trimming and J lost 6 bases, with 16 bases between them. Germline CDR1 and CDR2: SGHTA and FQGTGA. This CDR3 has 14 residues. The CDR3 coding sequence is TGTGCCAGCGGTCAGGGTGGAAGGGCCGGGGAGCTGTTTTTT. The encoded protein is CASGQGGRAGELFF.

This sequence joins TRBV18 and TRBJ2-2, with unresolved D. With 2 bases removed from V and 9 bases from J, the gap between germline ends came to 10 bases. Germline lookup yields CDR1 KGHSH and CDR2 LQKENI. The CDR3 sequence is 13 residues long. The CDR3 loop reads CASSPGQYRELFF. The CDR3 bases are TGTGCCAGCTCACCAGGCCAGTACCGGGAGCTGTTTTTT.